This passage covers 17 T cell receptor beta chains from one sample sequenced in a study of T cells in Graves' hyperthyroidism and ophthalmopathy. The TCR beta CDR3 regions underwent amplification using RNA transcripts as the source. First-round RT-PCR with HTBI primers amplified the TCR CDR3 region. Using its own MiXCR run on the multiplex PCR reads, TCRdb lists one record per CDR3 protein. The sample carries roughly 400,000 distinct CDR3 sequences, around 15% recorded once. Source material: blood. The receptors derive from a middle-aged man with Graves' ophthalmopathy.

This clonotype was seen repeatedly, ten times or more. This chain links TRBV11-1 with TRBJ2-7, with 8 nucleotides matching TRBD2. CDR1 is SGHAT, CDR2 FQDESV, per germline (reference sequence). V shed 5 bases, J shed 2 bases, and the junction held 8 bases outside the gene matches. The CDR3 contains 15 residues. CDR3 DNA sequence: TGTGCCAGCAGCCGAGCTACTAGCGGACCCTACGAGCAGTACTTC. It specifies CASSRATSGPYEQYF. Variable domain in full (rest from reference TRBV11-1 and TRBJ2-7): EAEVAQSPRYKITEKSQAVAFWCDPISGHATLYWYRQILGQGPELLVQFQDESVVDDSQLPKDRFSAERLKGVDSTLKIQPAELGDSAMYLCASSRATSGPYEQYFGPGTRLTVT.

V is TRBV2 and J is TRBJ1-3; the match to TRBD1 covers 8 bases. The CDR3 totals 17 residues. Germline assignment: CDR1 SNHLY and CDR2 FYNNEI. V trimming: 1 base; J trimming: 0 bases; junction bases outside the gene matches: 5. The CDR3 is CASSEGQGQASGNTIYF. The DNA of the CDR3 is TGTGCCAGCAGTGAAGGACAGGGACAGGCCTCTGGAAACACCATATATTTT.

The gene calls are TRBV6-1 and TRBJ2-1; D uncertain. The CDR3 is 13 amino acids. From germline, CDR1 is MNHNS and CDR2 SASEGT. Trimming stripped 8 bases from V and 1 base from J, with 9 bases between. CDR3 region: CASVISSYNEQFF. CDR3 in DNA: TGTGCCAGCGTAATTAGTTCCTACAATGAGCAGTTCTTC.

This clonotype was observed at least ten times. The chain employs TRBV2 and TRBJ1-1; TRBD1 matches 8 bases. CDR1 is SNHLY and CDR2 is FYNNEI in the germline V gene. The V segment lost 6 bases and the J segment 4 bases; nucleotides outside the gene matches: 10. The CDR3 runs 15 residues. CDR3 DNA sequence: TGTGCCAGCAGAAAAAACCGACAGGGGCCCACTGAAGCTTTCTTT. Residues: CASRKNRQGPTEAFF.

This clonotype was observed many times. The rearrangement uses TRBV29-1 and TRBJ2-1; D may be TRBD1 (10 bases). Germline assignment: CDR1 SQVTM and CDR2 ANQGSEA. Trimming removed 6 bases from V and 4 bases from J, with 40 bases in between. This CDR3 has 22 amino acids. In DNA, the CDR3 is TGCAGCGTAGAGGGGGACAGGGGCGACGGACTAGCGAAGCAGATCACTTACAATGAGCAGTTCTTC. Its translation: CSVEGDRGDGLAKQITYNEQFF.

This clonotype was detected many times. V gene TRBV15 combines with J gene TRBJ1-1, with no clear D. Germline CDR1 and CDR2: LNHNV and YYDKDF (reference sequence). CDR3 length equals 15 residues. Trimming removed 0 bases at V and 2 bases at J, with 10 bases between. The CDR3 coding sequence is TGTGCCACCAGCAGAGACCCACGCGGTAACACTGAAGCTTTCTTT. Protein product: CATSRDPRGNTEAFF.

This clonotype was seen repeatedly, ten times or more. The chain uses TRBV6-1 and TRBJ2-1; no definite D call. Trimming removed 8 bases at V and 9 bases at J, with 14 bases between. The CDR3 consists of 12 residues. CDR1 is MNHNS, CDR2 SASEGT, per germline. The CDR3 region has the DNA TGTGCCAGCCGAACGACTCATGGTGAGCAGTTCTTC. It translates to CASRTTHGEQFF.

This clonotype came up a few times. The rearrangement joins TRBV10-3 to TRBJ1-4; D is uncertain. Germline-derived CDR1 and CDR2 are ENHRY and SYGVKD. V was cut by 4 bases and J by 3 bases, with 12 bases left in between. The CDR3 consists of 15 residues. In DNA form, the CDR3 reads TGTGCCATCAGTGCTGGCGCTAATGCTAATGAAAAACTGTTTTTT. Translating it yields CAISAGANANEKLFF.

The sample holds many counts of this clonotype. The V call is TRBV6-1, the J call TRBJ1-1, with 9 positions matching TRBD1. The CDR3 totals 15 residues. The V gene end was trimmed by 4 bases and the J gene end by 7 bases; junction bases not matched to a gene: 10. Germline-derived CDR1 and CDR2 are MNHNS and SASEGT. CDR3 nucleotides: TGTGCCAGCAGTGTTTTTACAGGGGGCTGGAATGAAGCTTTCTTT. The encoded protein is CASSVFTGGWNEAFF.

This clonotype showed up many times. The chain recombines TRBV5-1 with TRBJ2-7; 12 bases match TRBD1. The CDR3 is 15 amino acids. Unmatched junction bases numbered 7, after V lost 4 bases and J lost 5 bases. Germline V CDR1 and CDR2: SGHRS, YFSETQ. Here the CDR3 DNA reads TGCGCCAGCAGCACCCGGGGACAGGGGGCCGACGAGCAGTACTTC. This translates into CASSTRGQGADEQYF.

The chain has TRBV7-9 and TRBJ2-1; D gene unclear. Deletions cut 1 base from V and 11 bases from J, with 9 bases between. CDR1 and CDR2 from the germline V gene are SEHNR and FQNEAQ (reference sequence). This CDR3 region has 12 residues. The CDR3 region is CASSLGARQQFF. Here the CDR3 DNA reads TGTGCCAGCAGCTTAGGCGCTCGGCAGCAGTTCTTC.

V is TRBV14 and J is TRBJ1-5; 8 bases align to TRBD1. The germline V gene has CDR1 SGHDN and CDR2 FVKESK. The CDR3 extends over 15 amino acids. Trimming cost V 1 base and J 5 bases; bases outside gene matches: 4. The chain's CDR3 is CASSQGTGKDQPQHF. CDR3 DNA sequence: TGTGCCAGCAGCCAAGGGACAGGGAAAGATCAGCCCCAGCATTTT.

This clonotype showed up many times. V is TRBV3-1 and J is TRBJ2-1; 8 bases match TRBD2. The CDR3 extends over 16 amino acids. Germline V gene data show CDR1 as LGHDT and CDR2 as YNNKEL (reference sequence). The trim removed 1 base at V and 10 bases at J, leaving 12 bases unmatched. For the CDR3, the DNA is TGTGCCAGCAGCCAAGGAGGAGCGGGAGCCCTACGGGAGCAGTTCTTC. This sequence encodes CASSQGGAGALREQFF.

V gene TRBV3-1 combines with J gene TRBJ2-5, with 10 bases that match TRBD2. In germline, CDR1 is LGHDT, CDR2 YNNKEL (reference sequence). CDR3 length: 17 amino acids. Losses at the gene ends were 1 base for V and 2 bases for J; bases not matched to a gene: 7. The CDR3 DNA sequence: TGTGCCAGCAGCCAAGTTGCTAGCGGGGGTGGGCAAGAGACCCAGTACTTC. Translated, it gives CASSQVASGGGQETQYF.

This clonotype came up many times. V gene TRBV20-1 combines with J gene TRBJ2-3; TRBD2 agrees at 10 bases. Germline CDR1 reads DFQATT; CDR2 reads SNEGSKA (reference sequence). With 3 bases clipped from V and 2 bases from J, the junction kept 5 bases outside the gene matches. CDR3 length: 15 residues. DNA of the CDR3: TGCAGTGCTAGTCCACTAGCGGGGCACACAGATACGCAGTATTTT. This encodes CSASPLAGHTDTQYF.

This chain uses TRBV12-5 with TRBJ1-5, with TRBD1 matching over 7 bases. Germline V CDR1 and CDR2: LGHNT, FRNRAP. The V segment lost 1 base and the J segment 5 bases; nucleotides outside the gene matches: 8. The CDR3 is 16 residues long. This chain's CDR3 is CASGLAPGGQDQPQHF. The CDR3 DNA reads TGTGCTAGTGGTTTGGCCCCAGGGGGTCAGGATCAGCCCCAGCATTTT.

The V gene is TRBV2, the J gene TRBJ2-3; D remains ambiguous. The V end was cut by 2 bases, the J end by 4 bases, with 13 bases between. Germline V CDR1 and CDR2: SNHLY, FYNNEI. The CDR3 has 15 amino acids. The CDR3: CASSELNRVADTQYF. CDR3 bases: TGTGCCAGCAGTGAATTGAATAGGGTGGCAGATACGCAGTATTTT.